This T cell receptor (beta chain) derives from a study of T cell responses to AZD1222 COVID-19 vaccine. Study results and limitations: All repertoire sampling was performed exclusively after the peak T cell response. Donors, mostly white British, included more females; clonal diversity was possibly underestimated.

The CDR3 has 11 amino acids. Germline CDR1 MDHEN, CDR2 SYDVKM. Trimming took 3 bases from V and 6 from J, leaving 5 bases between them. Note on this clone: As yet, its antigen is unknown.

Measured with immunoSEQ multiplex PCR; TCRdb has only the in-frame clones, and not every one. There are 140,000 or so clones in the sample; roughly 87% occur only once, and under 5.5% lies in the top ten. The material was peripheral blood, obtained 28 days after the second dose of the MenACWY control vaccine. This clonotype was sampled from an adult who received the MenACWY meningococcal vaccine as a control. The J gene is TRBJ1-1, the V gene TRBV28; D gene uncertain. Here the CDR3 DNA reads TGTGCCAGCAGTTTCCACGCTGAAGCTTTCTTT. As protein: CASSFHAEAFF.